Listed here are 11 T cell receptor beta chains from one sample, sequenced in a study of cytomegalovirus exposure and HLA in healthy donors. PCR amplification relied on 60 Vbeta primers (plus 13 Jbeta primers). Data came from immunoSEQ multiplex PCR; TCRdb stores just in-frame clones and leaves some out. The repertoire holds more than 80,000 clones, with about 70% as singletons. The sample was PBMCs. Source of these receptors: a boy aged 5-17 years in good health and CMV-seronegative.

The count of this clone is one. J is TRBJ2-5 and V is TRBV19; D is possibly TRBD2 (6 bases). With 3 bases removed from V and 5 bases from J, the gap between germline ends came to 10 bases. There are 13 residues in the CDR3. Looked up from germline, CDR1 is LNHDA and CDR2 is SQIVND (reference sequence). The CDR3 region is CASSIGGSETQYF. The CDR3 nucleotides are TGTGCCAGTAGTATTGGAGGGTCTGAGACCCAGTACTTC.

As regards this clone: This same CDR3 is encoded by further DNA sequences in the sample. The chain joins TRBV4-1 to TRBJ1-1; D uncertain. This CDR3 region has 14 residues. Per germline, CDR1 MGHRA and CDR2 YSYEKL. The ends were cut back, 2 bases at V and 1 base at J, with 8 bases in the middle. The CDR3 region has the DNA TGCGCCAGCAGCCAACCTACAGAGAACACTGAAGCTTTCTTT. This sequence encodes CASSQPTENTEAFF.

Here the CDR3 reads CAILNWSTGELFF. The CDR3 DNA is TGTGCCATCTTAAACTGGAGCACCGGGGAGCTGTTTTTT. J is TRBJ2-2 and V is TRBV27; unclear D gene. The germline CDR1 and CDR2 sequences are MNHEY and SMNVEV (reference sequence). The CDR3 covers 13 residues. Trimming shortened V by 10 bases and J by 4 bases, and 13 bases separated the two germline ends.

V usage is TRBV30 and J usage is TRBJ2-7, with 8 bases aligning to TRBD2. From germline, CDR1 is GTSNPN and CDR2 SVGIG (reference sequence). V dropped 5 bases and J dropped 7; count of bases not matched to a gene: 13. This CDR3 region has 14 residues. CDR3 loop: CAWASGRGSWEQYF. CDR3 DNA sequence: TGTGCCTGGGCGAGCGGGAGAGGGTCTTGGGAGCAGTACTTC.

The chain recombines TRBV6-5 with TRBJ2-2, with 8 bases aligning to TRBD2. The CDR3 loop spans 14 amino acids. Germline-derived CDR1 and CDR2 are MNHEY and SVGAGI. V shed 2 bases, J shed 7 bases, and the junction held 3 bases outside the gene matches. The CDR3: CASSYQLAVGELFF. In DNA form, the CDR3 reads TGTGCCAGCAGTTACCAACTAGCGGTCGGGGAGCTGTTTTTT.

This chain joins TRBV4-3 and TRBJ1-4; D unclear. The CDR3 extends over 13 amino acids. V lost 6 bases and J 7 bases, leaving 12 bases between the germline ends. CDR1 is LGHNA, CDR2 YSLEER, per germline. The CDR3, as DNA: TGCGCCAGCAGACGGGAGGATGGTGAAAAACTGTTTTTT. Amino acids: CASRREDGEKLFF.

Only a few counts were recorded for this clone. This chain's CDR3 is CASSHRGGNTEAFF. The CDR3, as DNA: TGCGCCAGCAGCCATCGAGGAGGGAACACTGAAGCTTTCTTT. The chain joins TRBV4-1 to TRBJ1-1; D call uncertain. The length of the CDR3 is 14 residues. Trimming stripped 3 bases from V and 1 base from J, with 9 bases between. Germline loops: CDR1 MGHRA, CDR2 YSYEKL.

The chain is built from TRBV28 and TRBJ2-7, with TRBD2 identical over 14 bases. CDR3 size: 16 residues. V shed 2 bases and J 6 bases; nucleotides not matched to a gene: 6. Germline CDR1 MDHEN, CDR2 SYDVKM. The CDR3 region is CASSLQPGLAGAEQYF. The DNA for the CDR3 is TGTGCCAGCAGTTTACAACCGGGACTAGCGGGAGCCGAGCAGTACTTC.

The chain's CDR3 is CASSLTSGTLYF. The CDR3 region has the DNA TGTGCCAGCAGTCTCACTAGCGGGACCCTGTACTTC. The V and J genes are TRBV7-9 and TRBJ2-7; 10 bases match TRBD2. V gave up 6 bases and J gave up 12 bases; unmatched junction bases: 8. In germline, CDR1 is SEHNR, CDR2 FQNEAQ (reference sequence). The CDR3 extends over 12 amino acids.

The V and J genes are TRBV10-1 and TRBJ1-1; D is unresolved. Germline V lookup: CDR1 WNHNN, CDR2 SYGVQD (reference sequence). The CDR3 has 13 residues. The V gene lost 2 bases and the J gene lost 4 bases, with 8 bases spanning the gap. The CDR3 is CASSEESSTEAFF. The DNA for the CDR3 is TGCGCCAGCAGTGAGGAGTCCTCCACTGAAGCTTTCTTT.

The J gene is TRBJ2-7, the V gene TRBV28; 8 positions match TRBD1. The CDR3 spans 15 residues. V trimming: 1 base; J trimming: 5 bases; junction bases outside the gene matches: 7. CDR1 MDHEN and CDR2 SYDVKM come from the germline V gene. The CDR3 here is CASSLYQGAGDEQYF. The CDR3 DNA reads TGTGCCAGCAGTTTATACCAGGGGGCAGGCGACGAGCAGTACTTC.